This note documents a single T cell receptor (beta chain) sequence. The CDR3 is 12 residues long. Trimming removed 4 bases from V and 5 bases from J, with 9 bases in between. Germline CDR1 SGHDT, CDR2 YYEEEE. This sample is drawn from a study of CD8+ T cells in alopecia areata. Extraction of RNA preceded its reverse transcription into cDNA, which served as the sequencing template. This table comes from immunoSEQ multiplex PCR, and its TCRdb copy is limited to in-frame clones, with some not included. Among fewer than 200,000 clones listed, roughly 62% were seen once. Treatment of the sample: oral pan-JAK inhibitor, 5-10 mg twice daily.

V and J are TRBV5-6 and TRBJ1-1; D gene uncertain. This sequence originates from a human donor with alopecia areata. The sample in question was CD8+ T cells sorted from blood, obtained at week 24, from a patient treated with tofacitinib. The CDR3 region has the DNA TGTGCCAGCAGCGCCGGAACAACTGAAGCTTTCTTT. This sequence encodes CASSAGTTEAFF.